Each of the 18 T cell receptor beta chains below was sequenced from the same sample in a study of identical twins. From the 5' RACE reads, TCRdb called clonotypes with MiXCR, one entry per CDR3 protein. The sample records roughly 250,000 distinct CDR3 sequences, roughly an eighth being singletons. Sequencing was done on a sample of memory (CD45RO+) T cells sorted from blood. The receptor source for this set is a woman between 18 and 29 years old in good health.

The table lists this clonotype with many counts. The chain couples TRBV5-6 to TRBJ2-3; 7 bases match TRBD1. In germline, CDR1 is SGHDT, CDR2 YYEEEE. Germline trimming cut 4 bases from V and 4 bases from J; bases unmatched to any gene: 15. This CDR3 has 17 residues. CDR3 region: CASSPDVGQAFADTQYF. CDR3 DNA: TGTGCCAGCAGCCCGGACGTCGGACAGGCCTTCGCAGATACGCAGTATTTT.

In its sample, this clonotype was seen many times. The chain joins TRBV7-9 to TRBJ2-3; TRBD1 is a possible D gene (6 bases). Germline CDR1 reads SEHNR; CDR2 reads FQNEAQ (reference sequence). The V end was cut by 5 bases, the J end by 2 bases, with 20 bases between. CDR3 size: 17 residues. DNA of the CDR3: TGTGCCAGCAGCCTAGGGGGTGGCTCGGTCCACACAGATACGCAGTATTTT. Its protein is CASSLGGGSVHTDTQYF.

This clonotype showed up many times. The J gene is TRBJ1-1, the V gene TRBV5-1; D uncertain. V lost 4 bases and J lost 4, with 14 bases in between. Germline values: CDR1 SGHRS, CDR2 YFSETQ. This CDR3 comprises 14 residues. The CDR3 region has the DNA TGCGCCAGCAGCCTGCGGGGAGTGGGCACTGAAGCTTTCTTT. This gives the protein CASSLRGVGTEAFF. The variable domain in full, with the rest retrieved from reference TRBV5-1 and TRBJ1-1, is KAGVTQTPRYLIKTRGQQVTLSCSPISGHRSVSWYQQTPGQGLQFLFEYFSETQRNKGNFPGRFSGRQFSNSRSEMNVSTLELGDSALYLCASSLRGVGTEAFFGQGTRLTVV.

The chain has TRBV2 and TRBJ2-7, with 7 positions matching TRBD2. The V gene's germline CDR1 is SNHLY and CDR2 FYNNEI. The length of the CDR3 is 13 residues. Trimming at V came to 11 bases and at J to 4 bases, leaving 11 bases not matched to a gene. DNA for the CDR3: TGTGCCGCCCAAGGACTAGTCCTATACGAGCAGTACTTC. The encoded protein is CAAQGLVLYEQYF.

In its sample, this clonotype was seen a few times. The CDR3: CASTKNRENGELFF. The CDR3 coding sequence is TGTGCCAGCACCAAGAACAGGGAGAACGGGGAGCTGTTTTTT. The rearrangement uses TRBV5-5 and TRBJ2-2; D might be TRBD1 (6 bases). V was pared by 6 bases and J by 7 bases, with 16 bases between. The CDR3 totals 14 residues. Germline CDR1 is SGHKS and CDR2 is YYEKEE (reference sequence).

This clonotype came up a few times. V is TRBV6-1 and J is TRBJ1-2, with TRBD1 identical over 8 bases. Germline CDR1 is MNHNS and CDR2 is SASEGT. This CDR3 contains 14 residues. The V gene end was trimmed by 10 bases and the J gene end by 0 bases; junction bases not matched to a gene: 7. CDR3 bases: TGTGCCACGATCCGACAGGGGACTAACTATGGCTACACCTTC. Translating gives CATIRQGTNYGYTF.

V is TRBV4-3 and J is TRBJ2-3; no firm D call. In germline, CDR1 is LGHNA, CDR2 YSLEER. V was shortened by 0 bases and J by 7 bases, with 8 bases between the two germline ends. The CDR3 has 13 amino acids. The CDR3 protein is CASSQDPGHTQYF. The CDR3, as DNA: TGCGCCAGCAGCCAAGATCCGGGCCATACGCAGTATTTT.

The chain recombines TRBV6-1 with TRBJ2-7; a weak D match, TRBD2 (5 bases). The CDR3 is 14 amino acids. CDR1 is MNHNS and CDR2 is SASEGT in the germline V gene. V lost 8 bases, J lost 5 bases, and 19 bases lay in between. The CDR3 reads CASCSWETFNEQYF. For the CDR3, the DNA is TGTGCCAGCTGCTCCTGGGAGACGTTCAACGAGCAGTACTTC.

This chain uses TRBV25-1 with TRBJ1-2; D is unresolved. From germline, CDR1 is MGHDK and CDR2 SYGVNS. There are 16 residues in the CDR3. The ends were cut back, 2 bases at V and 0 bases at J, with 13 bases in the middle. The CDR3 nucleotides are TGTGCCAGCAGTGAAAATTCCGGAAAGACTAACTATGGCTACACCTTC. Translated: CASSENSGKTNYGYTF.

This clonotype has only a few counts. The rearrangement uses TRBV7-2 and TRBJ2-1; D is possibly TRBD2 (6 bases). V was shortened by 4 bases and J by 3 bases, with 10 bases between the two germline ends. CDR1 and CDR2 from the germline V gene are SGHTA and FQGNSA. This CDR3 spans 14 amino acids. As DNA, the CDR3 is TGTGCCAGCAGCTCCATGGGGGGCTACAATGAGCAGTTCTTC. Translation: CASSSMGGYNEQFF.

The rearrangement uses TRBV4-2 and TRBJ1-5; 7 nucleotides agree with TRBD1. From germline, CDR1 is LGHNA and CDR2 YNFKEQ. V shed 2 bases and J 3 bases; nucleotides not matched to a gene: 4. The CDR3 has 15 amino acids. In DNA form, the CDR3 reads TGTGCCAGCAGCCAATCACAGGGGATCAATCAGCCCCAGCATTTT. Its translation: CASSQSQGINQPQHF.

This clonotype was seen a handful of times. V usage is TRBV4-1 and J usage is TRBJ2-3, with TRBD2 matching over 10 bases. Germline values: CDR1 MGHRA, CDR2 YSYEKL. The CDR3 has 16 residues. The V segment lost 3 bases and the J segment 3 bases; nucleotides outside the gene matches: 6. The CDR3 sequence: CASSQRTSGVTDTQYF. The CDR3, as DNA: TGCGCCAGCAGCCAGAGGACTAGCGGAGTTACAGATACGCAGTATTTT.

Ten or more counts support this clonotype. The genes are TRBV9 and TRBJ2-5, with D unresolved. The CDR3 totals 14 residues. Germline lookup yields CDR1 SGDLS and CDR2 YYNGEE. Between the trimmed V and J ends, which lost 3 bases and 3 bases, there was a span of 12 bases. The CDR3 sequence is CASSARSWEETQYF. CDR3 in DNA: TGTGCCAGCAGCGCCAGATCTTGGGAAGAGACCCAGTACTTC.

The rearrangement joins TRBV29-1 to TRBJ1-1; TRBD1 agrees at 9 bases. The germline gives CDR1 SQVTM, CDR2 ANQGSEA. The CDR3 spans 14 residues. The junction had 14 bases not matched to a gene; V was cut back by 4 bases and J by 11 bases. The DNA for the CDR3 is TGCAGCGTTGCGGGGGGACAGGGAGGGGAGGAGGCTTTCTTT. Protein sequence: CSVAGGQGGEEAFF.

This clonotype has only a few counts. The rearrangement uses TRBV10-3 and TRBJ2-7, with D perhaps TRBD2 (6 bases). V lost 0 bases to trimming and J lost 4 bases, with 10 bases between them. CDR1 and CDR2 (germline): ENHRY, SYGVKD. This CDR3 is built from 14 residues. The chain's CDR3 is CAISESWDLYEQYF. CDR3 DNA: TGTGCCATCAGTGAGTCATGGGACTTATACGAGCAGTACTTC.

The genes are TRBV20-1 and TRBJ2-3; 9 nucleotides align to TRBD2. Germline V gene data show CDR1 as DFQATT and CDR2 as SNEGSKA (reference sequence). This CDR3 is built from 17 residues. V dropped 0 bases and J dropped 2; count of bases not matched to a gene: 9. For the CDR3, the DNA is TGCAGTGCTAGAGATCAGAGGCTAGCGGGGATCACAGATACGCAGTATTTT. It translates to CSARDQRLAGITDTQYF.

This clonotype came up many times. The chain is built from TRBV29-1 and TRBJ1-1, with D unresolved. CDR1 SQVTM and CDR2 ANQGSEA come from the germline V gene. V lost 6 bases, J lost 1 base, and 6 bases lay in between. CDR3 length: 11 residues. CDR3 nucleotides: TGCAGCGTCGCCCAGAACACTGAAGCTTTCTTT. Translated: CSVAQNTEAFF.

This clonotype was counted many times. The chain couples TRBV12-3 or TRBV12-4 to TRBJ2-7, with D unclear. Between the trimmed V and J ends, which lost 5 bases and 6 bases, there was a span of 11 bases. The CDR3 covers 12 residues. As DNA, the CDR3 is TGTGCCAGCAGTAGAACGGAGCGCGAGCAGTACTTC. It encodes CASSRTEREQYF.